The clone carrying this TCR beta chain turned up a few times. Its specificity is not known. The germline V and J ends were trimmed by 7 bases and 2 bases, with 13 bases remaining between them. CDR3 length: 14 amino acids. Germline CDR1 is SGHTA and CDR2 is FQGNSA. Together with a sample-barcoded 5' primer, a J-beta primer mix was included in a second PCR lasting roughly 6 to 12 cycles. The template-switch adaptor, which had 12 random nucleotides, put a tag on each cDNA molecule. TCRdb re-analysed the 5' RACE reads in MiXCR, keeping a single row per CDR3 protein. The sample has approximately 700,000 distinct CDR3 sequences; 32% are singletons. The data originate from a study of blood T cells in healthy people across ages. Broader study findings: Older individuals had lower TCR beta diversity per million T cells (the decline was roughly linear).

The receptor comes from an elderly woman in good health. What was sequenced was blood. The V call is TRBV7-2, the J call TRBJ2-3, with D tentatively TRBD1 (6 bases). CDR3 sequence (DNA): TGTGCCAGCATCCCGGGACACCCCACAGATACGCAGTATTTT. This codes for CASIPGHPTDTQYF. The full variable domain, in which reference TRBV7-2 and TRBJ2-3 provide the parts outside the CDR3, is GAGVSQSPSNKVTEKGKDVELRCDPISGHTALYWYRQSLGQGLEFLIYFQGNSAPDKSGLPSDRFSAERTGGSVSTLTIQRTQQEDSAVYLCASIPGHPTDTQYFGPGTRLTVL.